This T cell receptor (beta chain) was recovered during a study of shared clonotypes between healthy human individuals. Overall study context: Each donor's CD8 memory used one plate, CD8 naive two, each CD4 subset three.

The repertoire was sequenced with immunoSEQ multiplex PCR; TCRdb's copy has only in-frame clones and lacks some. This table has some 1,900,000 clones, approximately 94% appearing once. Whole-study results and caveats: Memory subsets generally showed lower estimated richness than naive subsets.

CD45RO-negative cells were positively selected for CCR7, leaving out terminally differentiated effector memory CD45RA+ cells. Per germline, CDR1 SGHVS and CDR2 FQNEAQ. Trimming removed 5 bases at V and 6 bases at J, with 13 bases between. There are 13 residues in the CDR3. Notes on this clone: Its specificity is not known.

Sequencing was performed on naive CD8+ T cells sorted from blood. The chain uses TRBV7-8 and TRBJ1-1, with TRBD1 as a possible D gene (5 bases). The clonotype originates from a man younger than 35 in good health. CDR3 region: CASSITGKPEAFF. In nucleotides, the CDR3 is TGTGCCAGCAGCATAACAGGAAAGCCTGAAGCTTTCTTT.